This T cell receptor beta chain was obtained from a study of cytomegalovirus exposure and HLA in healthy donors. The study's findings and limits: The analysis excluded some indistinguishable V segments, including TRBV6-2 and TRBV6-3.

With regard to this clone: The target antigen is unknown.

CDR1 SGHDT and CDR2 YYEEEE come from the germline V gene. The CDR3 totals 15 residues. Trimming removed 2 bases from V and 9 bases from J, with 18 bases in between. Amplification used 60 Vbeta primers and 13 Jbeta primers. Data came from immunoSEQ multiplex PCR; TCRdb stores just in-frame clones and leaves some out. Among under 200,000 clones listed, 65% to 80% were seen once. The rearrangement joins TRBV5-6 to TRBJ2-1; no clear D gene. Sequencing input: PBMCs. The receptor was derived from a man in his forties in good health and CMV-seronegative. For the CDR3, the DNA is TGTGCCAGCAGCTTTAGTCCCCAGACCTCAGGTGAGCAGTTCTTC. Its protein is CASSFSPQTSGEQFF.